This T cell receptor beta chain was identified in a study of T cells in Graves' hyperthyroidism and ophthalmopathy. Researchers barred patients who had uncontrolled infection, other autoimmune disease, pregnancy or lactation. There were TCR beta CDR3 regions amplified from RNA transcripts. The HTBI set primed first-round TCR CDR3 RT-PCR. Via MiXCR, TCRdb re-called the multiplex PCR reads, giving one row per CDR3 protein. Among roughly 250,000 distinct CDR3 sequences, roughly 22% were seen once, and the ten largest hold around 64%. Per the germline V gene, CDR1 is SQVTM and CDR2 is ANQGSEA. The J segment lost 4 bases and the V segment lost 5 bases, leaving 10 bases of the junction unmatched. The CDR3 spans 15 residues.

The receptor was isolated from a man aged 25-45 years with Graves' ophthalmopathy. The V gene is TRBV29-1, the J gene TRBJ2-5, with 10 nucleotides matching TRBD2. The sequencing sample was made of blood. The CDR3 region is CSVTRGSGGGETQYF. The CDR3 DNA follows: TGCAGCGTTACGCGGGGGAGCGGGGGGGGAGAGACCCAGTACTTC.